These T cell receptor beta chains were read from a single sample in a study of CD4 T cells in relation to SARS-CoV-2 and coronaviruses. Some clones are missing from TCRdb's copy, which holds only in-frame ones; the method was immunoSEQ multiplex PCR. Among more than 9,000 clones, around 87% were seen once, and the ten largest hold 2% to 2.5%. Sample: naive CD4+ T cells from PBMCs. These receptors originate from an adult with COVID-19. The CDR3 runs from the conserved cysteine through the conserved F or W. Each record gives: CDR3 protein, CDR3 DNA, clone size, J gene, D gene, V gene. The D gene is left open where the match is weak. Expanded clones are given a class, and other clones once, few, many or no size at all.

cdr3_aa: CASSIEGLASGEQYF
cdr3_nt: TGTGCCAGTAGTATAGAGGGACTAGCCTCCGGTGAGCAGTACTTC
clone_size: few
j_call: TRBJ2-7
d_call: TRBD2
v_call: TRBV19

cdr3_aa: CATSRGYPGTEDQETQYF
cdr3_nt: TGTGCCACCAGCAGAGGCTACCCGGGGACAGAGGACCAAGAGACCCAGTACTTC
clone_size: NA
j_call: TRBJ2-5
d_call: TRBD1
v_call: TRBV15

cdr3_aa: CASRVQGATNTEAFF
cdr3_nt: TGCGCCAGCAGAGTACAGGGGGCGACGAACACTGAAGCTTTCTTT
clone_size: NA
j_call: TRBJ1-1
d_call: TRBD1
v_call: TRBV10-2

cdr3_aa: CASSTQGTGGNEQYF
cdr3_nt: TGTGCCAGCAGCACCCAAGGGACAGGGGGAAACGAGCAGTACTTC
clone_size: NA
j_call: TRBJ2-7
d_call: TRBD1
v_call: TRBV9

cdr3_aa: CASSLISAANYGYTF
cdr3_nt: TGTGCCAGCAGCTTAATTTCAGCGGCTAACTATGGCTACACCTTC
clone_size: NA
j_call: TRBJ1-2
d_call: NA
v_call: TRBV7-6

cdr3_aa: CASSFMSSYNSPLHF
cdr3_nt: TGTGCCAGCAGCTTTATGAGCTCCTATAATTCACCCCTCCACTTT
clone_size: NA
j_call: TRBJ1-6
d_call: NA
v_call: TRBV7-2

cdr3_aa: CASSTYGAGTDYGYTF
cdr3_nt: TGTGCCAGCTCCACCTACGGGGCAGGGACGGACTATGGCTACACCTTC
clone_size: NA
j_call: TRBJ1-2
d_call: NA
v_call: TRBV19

cdr3_aa: CASSGQGVSEAFF
cdr3_nt: TGTGCCAGCAGTGGGCAGGGGGTCTCTGAAGCTTTCTTT
clone_size: NA
j_call: TRBJ1-1
d_call: TRBD1
v_call: TRBV27

cdr3_aa: CASARDRAAPEAFF
cdr3_nt: TGTGCCAGCGCGAGGGACAGGGCGGCCCCTGAAGCTTTCTTT
clone_size: NA
j_call: TRBJ1-1
d_call: TRBD1
v_call: TRBV2

cdr3_aa: CASSSYVPPLGFSEKLFF
cdr3_nt: TGTGCCAGCAGTTCTTATGTACCTCCTCTGGGGTTTTCGGAAAAACTGTTTTTT
clone_size: NA
j_call: TRBJ1-4
d_call: NA
v_call: TRBV28

cdr3_aa: CASSLSVSVAYEQYF
cdr3_nt: TGTGCCAGCAGCTTATCGGTCTCGGTTGCCTACGAGCAGTACTTC
clone_size: NA
j_call: TRBJ2-7
d_call: NA
v_call: TRBV7-6

cdr3_aa: CASSLFSGSSSYNEQFF
cdr3_nt: TGTGCCAGCAGCTTATTCTCGGGGTCGAGCTCCTACAATGAGCAGTTCTTC
clone_size: once
j_call: TRBJ2-1
d_call: NA
v_call: TRBV7-2

cdr3_aa: CSASSAGTYEQYF
cdr3_nt: TGCAGTGCTAGTAGTGCGGGGACCTACGAGCAGTACTTC
clone_size: NA
j_call: TRBJ2-7
d_call: NA
v_call: TRBV20-1

cdr3_aa: CASSPVGGRYEQYF
cdr3_nt: TGTGCCAGCAGTCCTGTTGGGGGGAGGTACGAGCAGTACTTC
clone_size: NA
j_call: TRBJ2-7
d_call: NA
v_call: TRBV9

cdr3_aa: CASSLGRLQVQPQHF
cdr3_nt: TGTGCCAGCAGCTTGGGCCGACTTCAGGTTCAGCCCCAGCATTTT
clone_size: NA
j_call: TRBJ1-5
d_call: NA
v_call: TRBV13

cdr3_aa: CASSVQPGGTYEQYF
cdr3_nt: TGTGCCAGCAGCGTGCAACCTGGTGGAACCTACGAGCAGTACTTC
clone_size: NA
j_call: TRBJ2-7
d_call: NA
v_call: TRBV9

cdr3_aa: CASSFDTDTQYF
cdr3_nt: TGTGCCAGCAGCTTTGACACAGATACGCAGTATTTT
clone_size: NA
j_call: TRBJ2-3
d_call: NA
v_call: TRBV7-2

cdr3_aa: CASSSPYWDTGELFF
cdr3_nt: TGTGCCAGCAGCAGTCCTTATTGGGACACCGGGGAGCTGTTTTTT
clone_size: NA
j_call: TRBJ2-2
d_call: NA
v_call: TRBV5-6

cdr3_aa: CASSLGNGPYEQYF
cdr3_nt: TGTGCCAGCAGTCTGGGTAATGGACCCTACGAGCAGTACTTC
clone_size: NA
j_call: TRBJ2-7
d_call: NA
v_call: TRBV9

cdr3_aa: CASSPQGGLEQFF
cdr3_nt: TGTGCCAGCAGCCCCCAGGGTGGTCTTGAGCAGTTCTTC
clone_size: NA
j_call: TRBJ2-1
d_call: NA
v_call: TRBV11-2

cdr3_aa: CASSPPIGQGALNTEAFF
cdr3_nt: TGTGCCAGCTCACCACCGATCGGACAGGGGGCGTTGAACACTGAAGCTTTCTTT
clone_size: NA
j_call: TRBJ1-1
d_call: TRBD1
v_call: TRBV18

cdr3_aa: CASAQGYQPQHF
cdr3_nt: TGTGCCAGCGCACAGGGATATCAGCCCCAGCATTTT
clone_size: NA
j_call: TRBJ1-5
d_call: NA
v_call: TRBV19

cdr3_aa: CAWIRGRNSPLHF
cdr3_nt: TGTGCCTGGATTAGGGGGAGGAATTCACCCCTCCACTTT
clone_size: NA
j_call: TRBJ1-6
d_call: NA
v_call: TRBV30

cdr3_aa: CASSEYLDSYGYTF
cdr3_nt: TGTGCCAGCAGTGAATATCTGGACAGCTATGGCTACACCTTC
clone_size: once
j_call: TRBJ1-2
d_call: NA
v_call: TRBV25-1

cdr3_aa: CASSRDRADYGYTF
cdr3_nt: TGTGCCAGCAGCCGTGACAGGGCAGACTATGGCTACACCTTC
clone_size: NA
j_call: TRBJ1-2
d_call: TRBD1
v_call: TRBV7-2

cdr3_aa: CASGPTGGNGNQPQHF
cdr3_nt: TGTGCTAGTGGTCCGACAGGGGGAAACGGCAATCAGCCCCAGCATTTT
clone_size: NA
j_call: TRBJ1-5
d_call: TRBD1
v_call: TRBV12-5

cdr3_aa: CASSLGNLAGLETQYF
cdr3_nt: TGCGCCAGCAGCCTGGGGAATCTAGCGGGGTTGGAGACCCAGTACTTC
clone_size: NA
j_call: TRBJ2-5
d_call: TRBD2
v_call: TRBV5-1